Reported below is one T cell receptor (beta chain). The V gene lost 2 bases and the J gene lost 3 bases, with 13 bases spanning the gap. The CDR3 spans 15 residues. Per germline, CDR1 PRHDT and CDR2 FYEKMQ (reference sequence). Original analysis: Scientists estimated how many nucleated cells there were by amplifying reference gene primers. Here immunoSEQ multiplex PCR was the method, and the copy in TCRdb shows in-frame clones only, minus some. V and J calls and clone size come straight from that table; D and trimming were deduced from the DNA. Here the sample spans approximately 190,000 clones, about 86% being singletons. The sample originates from a study of blood T cell repertoires in COVID-19. The wider study: Whether acute or convalescent, the COVID-19 samples came from the United States, Italy and Spain. Nucleic acid was either cDNA or gDNA, and it came from T cells, B-cell-depleted T cells, or PBMCs.

Sequenced sample: peripheral blood. The V and J genes are TRBV13 and TRBJ2-5; the D gene is possibly TRBD1 (6 bases). The receptor was derived from a man aged 30 to 39 with active or convalescent COVID-19. DNA for the CDR3: TGTGCCAGCAGCTTACGAGACAGGCCCGAAGAGACCCAGTACTTC. Its translation: CASSLRDRPEETQYF.